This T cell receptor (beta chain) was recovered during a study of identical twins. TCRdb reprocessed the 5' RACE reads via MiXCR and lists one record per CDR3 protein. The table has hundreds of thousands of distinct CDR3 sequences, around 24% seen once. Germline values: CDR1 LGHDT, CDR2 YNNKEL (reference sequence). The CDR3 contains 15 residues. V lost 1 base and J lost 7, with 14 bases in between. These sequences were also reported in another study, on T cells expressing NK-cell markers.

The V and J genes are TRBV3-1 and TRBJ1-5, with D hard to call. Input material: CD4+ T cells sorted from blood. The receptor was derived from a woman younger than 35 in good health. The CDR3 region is CASSQGGGNRQPQHF. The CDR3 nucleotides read TGTGCCAGCAGCCAAGGGGGAGGGAATAGGCAGCCCCAGCATTTT.